This T cell receptor (beta chain) came from a study of blood T cells in healthy people across ages. With 0 bases clipped from V and 11 bases from J, the junction kept 13 bases outside the gene matches. This CDR3 is built from 16 residues. The V gene's germline CDR1 is LNHNV and CDR2 YYDKDF (reference sequence). A sample-barcoded 5' primer and a J-beta primer mix were used in a second PCR of about 7 to 12 cycles. One entry per CDR3 protein results from TCRdb running MiXCR on the 5' RACE reads. This sample has about 970,000 distinct CDR3 sequences, with 45% to 60% found just once. The source is an older woman in good health. This rearrangement joins TRBV15 to TRBJ2-5; 9 bases line up with TRBD2. Sequencing was done on a sample of blood. The chain's CDR3 is CATSRDLVAGVAEQYF. In DNA, the CDR3 is TGTGCCACCAGCAGAGATTTGGTAGCGGGGGTCGCTGAGCAGTACTTC.